This T cell receptor beta chain was identified during a study of shared clonotypes between healthy human individuals. Study-wide points: Few donors restricted represented genetic and exposure-history diversity. For sorted subsets, rarefaction showed incomplete sequencing despite large depth.

V was clipped by 0 bases and J by 0 bases, with 11 bases between them. The CDR3 has 16 amino acids. Per the germline V gene, CDR1 is SNHLY and CDR2 is FYNNEI. With respect to this clone: The antigen is unknown.

TCRdb keeps only in-frame clones here, not all; method: immunoSEQ multiplex PCR. There are around 940,000 clones in the sample; more than 75% occur only once, and over 1.3% lies in the top ten. The origin of this receptor is a man aged 18 to 35 in good health. The chain is built from TRBV2 and TRBJ1-2; D is possibly TRBD1 (5 bases). The specimen sequenced was memory CD4+ T cells sorted from blood. The subset was: CD45RA-negative fraction. As DNA, the CDR3 is TGTGCCAGCAGTGAAGCCCCAGGGAGCCCTAACTATGGCTACACCTTC. Residues: CASSEAPGSPNYGYTF.